The clone carrying this T cell receptor (beta chain) was found many times. As yet, its antigen is unknown. TCRdb reprocessed the reads with MiXCR, giving one entry per CDR3 protein. The sample consists of about 98,000 distinct CDR3 sequences, approximately 15% of them appearing once. Germline V gene lookup returns CDR1 MDHEN and CDR2 SYDVKM. V lost 9 bases, J lost 0 bases, and 7 bases stayed unmatched. The CDR3 is 15 residues long. This specimen belongs to a study of T cell repertoires in cytomegalovirus infection. About the research overall: Public TCR beta signatures were indicative of both CMV infection and a matching HLA type. The study, taken as a whole, reports: The ex vivo response was dominated by HLA-C-restricted CMV-specific TCR beta clonotypes.

Sequencing was carried out using PBMCs. The receptor's source is a human donor in good health (CMV status not recorded). Some clones in this sample may be carry-over from other donors' samples. V gene TRBV28 combines with J gene TRBJ1-3; TRBD1 aligns across 8 bases. The CDR3 DNA reads TGTGCCAGTGTTACAGGGGGGAGCTCTGGAAACACCATATATTTT. Translation: CASVTGGSSGNTIYF.